Following are 7 T cell receptor beta chains from one sample sequenced in a study of siplizumab effects on memory and regulatory T cells. Clones were read by immunoSEQ multiplex PCR, and TCRdb kept only the in-frame ones, dropping some. The data hold 9,500 to 13,000 clones, with 40% to 55% observed a single time. Researchers cocultured the mixed lymphocyte reaction cells at 37°C for five to six days. The antigens these receptors bind are not known. The sample taken for sequencing was CFSE-low (dividing) CD4+ T cells sorted from an allogeneic mixed lymphocyte reaction. These receptors came from a human donor in good health; the cells came from an allogeneic mixed lymphocyte reaction.

This clone was recorded a few times. This sequence joins TRBV19 and TRBJ2-1; TRBD2 aligns across 8 bases. J was trimmed by 7 bases and V by 1 base; bases with no gene match: 6. The CDR3 spans 15 residues. CDR1 LNHDA and CDR2 SQIVND come from the germline V gene (reference sequence). This CDR3 reads CASSIGGGRGNEQFF. The DNA of the CDR3 is TGTGCCAGTAGTATAGGCGGGGGGAGGGGTAATGAGCAGTTCTTC.

V and J are TRBV5-1 and TRBJ2-1, with TRBD2 matching 10 bases. Germline-derived CDR1 and CDR2 are SGHRS and YFSETQ. This CDR3 comprises 16 residues. The ends lost 4 bases at V and 8 bases at J; junction bases unmatched: 12. The CDR3 nucleotides are TGCGCCAGCAGCCCCCAACCTAGCGGGAGCTTCGATGAGCAGTTCTTC. Its protein is CASSPQPSGSFDEQFF.

The V gene is TRBV5-4, the J gene TRBJ2-2; no definite D call. The V end lost 4 bases, the J end lost 2 bases, and 9 bases lay between the germline ends. Germline assignment: CDR1 SGHNT and CDR2 YYREEE (reference sequence). This CDR3 is built from 14 residues. CDR3 sequence reads: CASSQEPNTGELFF. CDR3 coding DNA: TGTGCCAGCAGCCAAGAACCTAACACCGGGGAGCTGTTTTTT.

The rearrangement uses TRBV6-5 and TRBJ2-7; D is undetermined. V was cut by 5 bases and J by 4 bases, with 6 bases left in between. The germline V gene has CDR1 MNHEY and CDR2 SVGAGI. The length of the CDR3 is 11 residues. The CDR3 reads CASSEPYEQYF. The CDR3 DNA reads as TGTGCCAGCAGTGAACCATACGAGCAGTACTTC.

The J gene is TRBJ1-4, the V gene TRBV11-2; 8 bases line up with TRBD1. CDR3 length equals 14 residues. Germline V gives CDR1 SGHAT, CDR2 FQNNGV. The J segment lost 4 bases and the V segment lost 5 bases, leaving 3 bases of the junction unmatched. The CDR3 region is CASSPTGVNEKLFF. In DNA, the CDR3 is TGTGCCAGCAGCCCGACAGGGGTTAATGAAAAACTGTTTTTT.

The chain is built from TRBV18 and TRBJ2-7; 8 positions agree with TRBD1. CDR3 length: 14 residues. Germline values: CDR1 KGHSH, CDR2 LQKENI. Trimming took 3 bases from V and 5 from J; bases not matched to a gene: 6. CDR3 protein: CASSPDRASDEQYF. CDR3 DNA: TGTGCCAGCTCACCGGACAGGGCTAGCGACGAGCAGTACTTC. Combining the CDR3 with reference TRBV18 and TRBJ2-7 gives the whole variable domain NAGVMQNPRHLVRRRGQEARLRCSPMKGHSHVYWYRQLPEEGLKFMVYLQKENIIDESGMPKERFSAEFPKEGPSILRIQQVVRGDSAAYFCASSPDRASDEQYFGPGTRLTVT.

This clone is categorized as medium-sized (0.01 to 0.1%). One end of the junction does not line up with germline, which may come from a read error. The chain's CDR3 is CAWSVRRQEVRDF. The CDR3 coding sequence is TGTGCCTGGAGTGTACGCCGACAGGAAGTCAGGGATTTT. The rearrangement uses TRBV30 and TRBJ1-1; D may be TRBD1 (6 bases). CDR1 and CDR2 from the germline V gene are GTSNPN and SVGIG (reference sequence). This CDR3 contains 13 residues.